The 8 T cell receptor beta chains reported below all come from one sample, sequenced in a study of CD8+ T cells in alopecia areata. As the sequencing template, cDNA was produced by extracting RNA and reverse transcribing it. Method: immunoSEQ multiplex PCR; TCRdb's copy keeps in-frame clones and lacks some. The data show 200,000 to 250,000 clones, 64% seen once. Stated treatment: oral pan-JAK inhibitor, 5-10 mg twice daily. The starting material was CD4+ T cells sorted from blood, obtained at week 4, from a patient treated with tofacitinib. These receptors all stem from a human donor with alopecia areata.

This clone appeared once. J is TRBJ1-4 and V is TRBV7-9; 7 bases map to TRBD1. In germline, CDR1 is SEHNR, CDR2 FQNEAQ (reference sequence). This CDR3 is built from 18 residues. The junction had 14 bases not matched to a gene; V was cut back by 5 bases and J by 2 bases. The CDR3 region is CASSPSPGGTATNEKLFF. CDR3 coding DNA: TGTGCCAGCAGCCCATCTCCCGGAGGGACAGCCACTAATGAAAAACTGTTTTTT.

The V gene is TRBV7-6, the J gene TRBJ2-7, with a possible D match to TRBD2 (7 bases). Germline V gives CDR1 SGHVS, CDR2 FNYEAQ. This CDR3 is 15 amino acids long. V gave up 0 bases and J gave up 1 base, with 10 bases separating them. The CDR3 DNA reads TGTGCCAGCAGCTTAGCGGGGGGGACATCCTACGAGCAGTACTTC. Its translation: CASSLAGGTSYEQYF.

This clone was counted a single time. The genes are TRBV4-2 and TRBJ2-7; D gene unclear. CDR3 length equals 15 residues. Trimming removed 0 bases from V and 2 bases from J, with 11 bases in between. Germline CDR1 and CDR2: LGHNA and YNFKEQ. The DNA of the CDR3 is TGTGCCAGCAGCCAAGAAAGAAGCATAGCCTACGAGCAGTACTTC. It codes for CASSQERSIAYEQYF.

The chain is built from TRBV7-9 and TRBJ2-1, with no clear D. Trimming took off 11 bases at V and 10 bases at J, with 21 bases between the two ends. This CDR3 spans 13 amino acids. Germline V CDR1 and CDR2: SEHNR, FQNEAQ (reference sequence). CDR3 nucleotides: TGTGCCGGGCTCGGTAAGAGGCAATGGGAGCAGTTCTTC. The encoded protein is CAGLGKRQWEQFF.

This clone was picked up a small number of times. This chain connects TRBV29-1 to TRBJ2-6; D gene uncertain. V dropped 6 bases and J dropped 0 bases, with 6 bases sitting between them. The CDR3 loop spans 13 amino acids. Germline-derived CDR1 and CDR2 are SQVTM and ANQGSEA. CDR3 DNA: TGCAGCGTCGGAGCCTCTGGGGCCAACGTCCTGACTTTC. Translation: CSVGASGANVLTF.

The rearrangement uses TRBV6-5 and TRBJ1-1, with D uncertain. The CDR3 loop spans 13 amino acids. V lost 2 bases and J lost 5, with 9 bases in between. Germline-derived CDR1 and CDR2 are MNHEY and SVGAGI. The CDR3 protein is CASSYGQRTEAFF. The CDR3, as DNA: TGTGCCAGCAGTTACGGGCAGCGGACTGAAGCTTTCTTT.

The chain recombines TRBV19 with TRBJ1-2; D is unclear. The CDR3 runs to 14 residues. CDR1 and CDR2 (germline): LNHDA, SQIVND (reference sequence). The germline V and J ends were trimmed by 6 bases and 6 bases, with 17 bases remaining between them. The CDR3: CASRISGPRDGYTF. The CDR3 nucleotides read TGTGCCAGTAGAATCTCCGGGCCGAGGGATGGCTACACCTTC.

The V gene is TRBV7-2, the J gene TRBJ2-2; 8 bases fit TRBD2. Trimming at V came to 0 bases and at J to 6 bases, leaving 3 bases not matched to a gene. The CDR3 runs 15 residues. Germline CDR1 is SGHTA and CDR2 is FQGNSA. DNA of the CDR3: TGTGCCAGCAGCTTAGCTAGCGGGGTCCCCGGGGAGCTGTTTTTT. This sequence encodes CASSLASGVPGELFF.